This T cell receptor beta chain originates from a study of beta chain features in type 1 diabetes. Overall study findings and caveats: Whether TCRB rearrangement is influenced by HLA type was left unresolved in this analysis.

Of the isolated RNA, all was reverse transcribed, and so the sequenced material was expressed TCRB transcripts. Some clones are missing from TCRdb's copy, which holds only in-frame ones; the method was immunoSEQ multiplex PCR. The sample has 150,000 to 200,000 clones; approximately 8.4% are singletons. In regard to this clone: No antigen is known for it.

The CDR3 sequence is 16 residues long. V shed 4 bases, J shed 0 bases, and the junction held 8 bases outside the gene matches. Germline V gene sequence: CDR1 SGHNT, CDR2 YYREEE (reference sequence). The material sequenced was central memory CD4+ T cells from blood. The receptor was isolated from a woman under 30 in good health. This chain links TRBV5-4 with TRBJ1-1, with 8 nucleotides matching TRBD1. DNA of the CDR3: TGTGCCAGCAGCCGGACAGGGACTACTATGAACACTGAAGCTTTCTTT. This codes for CASSRTGTTMNTEAFF.